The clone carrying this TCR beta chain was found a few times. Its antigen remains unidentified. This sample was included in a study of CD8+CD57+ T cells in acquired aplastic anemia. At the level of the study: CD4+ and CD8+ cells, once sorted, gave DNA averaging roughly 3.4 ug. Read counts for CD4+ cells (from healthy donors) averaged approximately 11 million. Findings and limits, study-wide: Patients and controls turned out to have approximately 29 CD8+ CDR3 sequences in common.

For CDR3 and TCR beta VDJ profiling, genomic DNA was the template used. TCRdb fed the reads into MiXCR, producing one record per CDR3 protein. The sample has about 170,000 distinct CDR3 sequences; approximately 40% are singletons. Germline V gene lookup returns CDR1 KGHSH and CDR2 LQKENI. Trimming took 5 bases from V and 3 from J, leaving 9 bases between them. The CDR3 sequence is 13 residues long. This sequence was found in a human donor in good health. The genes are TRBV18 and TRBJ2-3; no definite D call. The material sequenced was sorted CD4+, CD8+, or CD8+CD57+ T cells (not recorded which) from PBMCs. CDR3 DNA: TGTGCCAGCTCAGACACATGGACAGATACGCAGTATTTT. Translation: CASSDTWTDTQYF.